The 12 T cell receptor beta chains given below trace back to one sample, sequenced in a study of human T cells and chemical hapten exposure. TCRdb re-called the RACE reads through MiXCR, storing one row per CDR3 protein. The sample lists hundreds of thousands of distinct CDR3 sequences, around 6% occurring once. The time point here: patch test 2, 6 weeks after DPC sensitization. Treatment specified: therapeutic diphenylcyclopropenone sensitization with weekly scalp DPC. Sample: whole blood, taken in connection with sensitization to the hapten diphenylcyclopropenone (DPC). The receptors were gathered from a woman between 18 and 29 years old with alopecia areata. Some clones in this sample may be carry-over from other donors' samples.

In its sample, this clonotype was seen many times. V and J are TRBV6-5 and TRBJ1-1; 8 bases line up with TRBD1. Germline V gene data show CDR1 as MNHEY and CDR2 as SVGAGI. With 4 bases clipped from V and 10 bases from J, the junction kept 5 bases outside the gene matches. This CDR3 is 12 amino acids long. The CDR3 reads CASSSSGGRAFF. In DNA, the CDR3 is TGTGCCAGCAGTTCCTCAGGGGGCCGAGCTTTCTTT.

The chain recombines TRBV15 with TRBJ2-2; D remains ambiguous. CDR1 and CDR2 (germline): LNHNV, YYDKDF (reference sequence). This CDR3 spans 14 amino acids. The germline V and J ends were trimmed by 0 bases and 7 bases, with 9 bases remaining between them. CDR3 loop: CATSRDRADGELFF. The DNA for the CDR3 is TGTGCCACCAGCAGAGATAGGGCCGACGGGGAGCTGTTTTTT.

This clonotype was observed at least ten times. J is TRBJ2-5 and V is TRBV10-3; 9 bases match TRBD2. In germline, CDR1 is ENHRY, CDR2 SYGVKD. This CDR3 contains 15 residues. Losses at the gene ends were 4 bases for V and 1 base for J; bases not matched to a gene: 4. This CDR3 is CAISAMRGGQETQYF. DNA of the CDR3: TGTGCCATCAGTGCAATGCGGGGGGGCCAAGAGACCCAGTACTTC.

In nucleotides, the CDR3 is TGCGCCAGCAGCTATCAAGAGGTTACGACAGATACGCAGTATTTT. Its translation is CASSYQEVTTDTQYF. This chain links TRBV5-1 with TRBJ2-3, with unresolved D. Germline values: CDR1 SGHRS, CDR2 YFSETQ. V lost 3 bases and J 3 bases, leaving 14 bases between the germline ends. The CDR3 is made up of 15 amino acids.

The chain carries TRBV28 and TRBJ2-4; the D is unclear. With 8 bases removed from V and 4 bases from J, the gap between germline ends came to 9 bases. This CDR3 region has 12 residues. The germline CDR1 and CDR2 sequences are MDHEN and SYDVKM. The CDR3 region has the DNA TGTGCCAGCGGAGTAGGGAAAAACATTCAGTACTTC. It specifies CASGVGKNIQYF.

V and J are TRBV7-9 and TRBJ1-6; D is undetermined. This CDR3 comprises 15 residues. The germline CDR1 and CDR2 sequences are SEHNR and FQNEAQ (reference sequence). V was pared by 3 bases and J by 9 bases, with 15 bases between. This CDR3 reads CASSLAGDKGSPLHF. The CDR3 DNA reads as TGTGCCAGCAGCTTGGCAGGCGACAAGGGTTCACCCCTCCACTTT.

The chain links TRBV13 to TRBJ2-7, with D possibly TRBD2 on 5 matching bases. CDR3 length equals 14 residues. V dropped 5 bases and J dropped 3 bases, with 14 bases sitting between them. Germline loops: CDR1 PRHDT, CDR2 FYEKMQ (reference sequence). The CDR3 DNA reads TGTGCCAGCAGCCACGGGCGGGTACACTACGAGCAGTACTTC. Protein: CASSHGRVHYEQYF. The full variable domain, its missing parts supplied by reference TRBV13 and TRBJ2-7, is AAGVIQSPRHLIKEKRETATLKCYPIPRHDTVYWYQQGPGQDPQFLISFYEKMQSDKGSIPDRFSAQQFSDYHSELNMSSLELGDSALYFCASSHGRVHYEQYFGPGTRLTVT.

This clonotype was seen only a few times. The chain joins TRBV6-5 to TRBJ2-7; D tentatively reads TRBD1 or TRBD2 (6 bases each). Between the trimmed V and J ends, which lost 0 bases and 2 bases, there was a span of 17 bases. The length of the CDR3 is 17 residues. The germline gives CDR1 MNHEY, CDR2 SVGAGI. CDR3 sequence reads: CASSYSAVPGDTYEQYF. The CDR3 coding sequence is TGTGCCAGCAGTTACTCAGCGGTCCCGGGGGACACCTACGAGCAGTACTTC.

This clonotype was counted at least ten times. The rearrangement uses TRBV28 and TRBJ1-1; 9 bases align to TRBD1. The V gene end was trimmed by 3 bases and the J gene end by 1 base; junction bases not matched to a gene: 3. The CDR3 sequence is 15 residues long. In germline, CDR1 is MDHEN, CDR2 SYDVKM. CDR3 in DNA: TGTGCCAGCAGTTTGGGGACAGGGACGAACACTGAAGCTTTCTTT. Amino acid sequence: CASSLGTGTNTEAFF.

This clonotype was seen more than once but under ten times. The chain joins TRBV10-3 to TRBJ2-1, with D unresolved. Germline-derived CDR1 and CDR2 are ENHRY and SYGVKD. V lost 4 bases and J lost 5, with 9 bases in between. The length of the CDR3 is 13 residues. The CDR3 spells CAISVKSDNEQFF. DNA of the CDR3: TGTGCCATCAGTGTAAAGTCAGACAATGAGCAGTTCTTC.

The chain carries TRBV3-1 and TRBJ1-4, with TRBD1 as a possible D gene (5 bases). This CDR3 is 19 amino acids long. Germline V CDR1 and CDR2: LGHDT, YNNKEL (reference sequence). V was trimmed by 4 bases and J by 6 bases, leaving 27 bases between them. CDR3 bases: TGTGCCAGCAGCCCACGGGATGCGGGTGCATGGGGCATCCATGAAAAACTGTTTTTT. This translates into CASSPRDAGAWGIHEKLFF.

Turning to this clonotype: One end of the junction varies from germline; a read error may be responsible. The V gene is TRBV20-1, the J gene TRBJ1-1; possibly TRBD1 for D (5 bases). Per the germline V gene, CDR1 is DFQATT and CDR2 is SNEGSKA (reference sequence). CDR3 length equals 12 residues. This CDR3 is CSARQGDTEALF. As DNA, the CDR3 is TGCAGTGCTAGACAGGGCGACACTGAAGCTCTCTTT.